Given below is one TCR beta chain in context. These data originate in a study of blood T cell repertoires in COVID-19. Study-level information: T cells, B-cell-depleted T cells, or PBMCs provided the cDNA or gDNA that served as material.

Generated by immunoSEQ multiplex PCR, the TCRdb table keeps only in-frame clones and is missing some. The sample yields 150,000 to 200,000 clones, 83% seen once. CDR1 and CDR2 from the germline V gene are DFQATT and SNEGSKA (reference sequence). V dropped 3 bases and J dropped 4; count of bases not matched to a gene: 4. CDR3 size: 14 residues. J is TRBJ2-5 and V is TRBV20-1; 11 bases align to TRBD2. This sequence originates from a woman between 70 and 85 years old with COVID-19, enrolled during active disease. The sequencing input was peripheral blood. CDR3 sequence (DNA): TGCAGTGCTAGTAGACTAGCGGGACCAGAGACCCAGTACTTC. Its protein is CSASRLAGPETQYF.